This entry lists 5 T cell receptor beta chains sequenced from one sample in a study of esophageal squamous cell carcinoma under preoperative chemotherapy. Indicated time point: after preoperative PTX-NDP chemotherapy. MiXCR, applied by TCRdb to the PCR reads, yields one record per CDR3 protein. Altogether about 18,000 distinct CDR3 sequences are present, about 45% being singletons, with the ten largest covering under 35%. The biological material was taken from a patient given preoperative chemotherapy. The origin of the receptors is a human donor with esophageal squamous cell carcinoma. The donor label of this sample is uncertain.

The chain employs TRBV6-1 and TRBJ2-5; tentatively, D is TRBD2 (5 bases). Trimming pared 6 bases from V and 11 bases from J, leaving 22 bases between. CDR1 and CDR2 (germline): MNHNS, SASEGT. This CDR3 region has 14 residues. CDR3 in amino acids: CASSKLGFGNEQYF. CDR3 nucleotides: TGTGCCAGCAGCAAACTAGGGTTCGGCAATGAGCAGTACTTC.

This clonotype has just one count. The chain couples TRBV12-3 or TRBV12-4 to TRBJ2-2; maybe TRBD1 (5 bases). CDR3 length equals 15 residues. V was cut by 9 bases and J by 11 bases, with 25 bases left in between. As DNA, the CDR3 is TGTGCCAGGAGTCCGGAGAGCTGGGGCACAGGTGAGCTGTTTTTT. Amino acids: CARSPESWGTGELFF.

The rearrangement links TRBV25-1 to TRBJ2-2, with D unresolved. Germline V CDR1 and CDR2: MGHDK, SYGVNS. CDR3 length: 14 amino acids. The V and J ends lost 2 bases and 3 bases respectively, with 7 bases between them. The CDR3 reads CASSEGAYTGELFF. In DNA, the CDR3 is TGTGCCAGCAGTGAAGGCGCGTACACCGGGGAGCTGTTTTTT.

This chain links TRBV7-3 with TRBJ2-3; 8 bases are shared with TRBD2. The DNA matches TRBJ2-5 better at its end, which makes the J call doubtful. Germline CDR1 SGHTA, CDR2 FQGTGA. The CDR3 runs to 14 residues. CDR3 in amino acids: CAGSGGGDRAPQYF. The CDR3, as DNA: TGTGCGGGGAGCGGGGGCGGGGACCGCGCGCCCCAGTACTTC.

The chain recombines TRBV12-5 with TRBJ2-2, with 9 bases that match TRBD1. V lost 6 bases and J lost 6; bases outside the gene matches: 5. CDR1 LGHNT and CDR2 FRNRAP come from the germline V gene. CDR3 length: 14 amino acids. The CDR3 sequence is CASGPRTGAGELFF. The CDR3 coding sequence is TGTGCTAGTGGCCCTCGGACAGGGGCCGGGGAGCTGTTTTTT.